These T cell receptor beta chains were read from a single sample in a study of CD8 T cells in Susac syndrome. Via MiXCR, TCRdb re-called the immunoSEQ multiplex PCR reads, giving one row per CDR3 protein. Here the sample spans some 300,000 distinct CDR3 sequences, 85% being singletons. The sequencing input was CD8+ T cells from PBMCs. The origin of the receptors is a human donor with multiple sclerosis. Each CDR3 is given with its conserved first and last residue. The D gene is left open where the match is weak. Some rows have no size entry. The others give once, few or many, or a class for an expanded clone.

V gene	D gene	J gene	clone size	CDR3 protein	CDR3 DNA
TRBV7-2	TRBD1	TRBJ2-7	.	CASSYRGHTYEQYF	TGTGCCAGCAGTTACAGGGGTCATACCTACGAGCAGTACTTC
TRBV27	.	TRBJ2-1	.	CASSYRAHNEQFF	TGTGCCAGCAGTTATCGGGCACACAATGAGCAGTTCTTC
TRBV3-1	.	TRBJ2-1	.	CASSPERAYIEQFF	TGTGCCAGCAGCCCTGAGAGAGCCTACATTGAGCAGTTCTTC
TRBV6-6	.	TRBJ2-7	few	CASSYPTQGHEQYF	TGTGCCAGCAGTTACCCAACACAGGGACACGAGCAGTACTTC
TRBV6-5	.	TRBJ2-5	.	CASSLGGQGTQYF	TGTGCCAGCAGTCTAGGTGGGCAAGGGACCCAGTACTTC
TRBV2	.	TRBJ2-1	.	CASSELGGGTAYNEQFF	TGTGCCAGCAGTGAATTAGGGGGCGGGACAGCCTACAATGAGCAGTTCTTC
TRBV19	.	TRBJ1-1	.	CASSIGQSTEAFF	TGTGCCAGTAGTATTGGGCAGTCCACTGAAGCTTTCTTT
TRBV28	.	TRBJ2-4	.	CASSSPTGLTLAKNIQYF	TGTGCCAGCAGTTCTCCTACTGGGCTGACCCTAGCCAAAAACATTCAGTACTTC
TRBV27	.	TRBJ1-5	.	CASSPSGGNQPQHF	TGTGCCAGCAGTCCCTCTGGTGGCAATCAGCCCCAGCATTTT
TRBV27	TRBD2	TRBJ2-7	.	CASSLSASGRDEQYF	TGTGCCAGCAGTTTAAGCGCTAGCGGGAGGGACGAGCAGTACTTC
TRBV20-1	.	TRBJ1-4	.	CSAREKSQTNEKLFF	TGCAGTGCTAGAGAGAAGAGTCAGACTAATGAAAAACTGTTTTTT
TRBV28	.	TRBJ1-1	.	CASSPIGELSNTEAFF	TGTGCCAGCAGCCCCATTGGGGAGTTATCCAACACTGAAGCTTTCTTT
TRBV11-2	.	TRBJ2-1	.	CASSLTGLLSYNEQFF	TGTGCCAGCAGCTTAACGGGACTTTTATCCTACAATGAGCAGTTCTTC
TRBV6-2/TRBV6-3	.	TRBJ2-7	.	CASSSQRSSYEQYF	TGTGCCAGCAGTTCCCAGCGGTCCTCCTACGAGCAGTACTTC
TRBV7-2	TRBD2	TRBJ2-7	.	CASSLLAASGSYEQYF	TGTGCCAGCAGCTTACTAGCCGCTAGCGGTTCCTACGAGCAGTACTTC
TRBV29-1	.	TRBJ2-7	.	CSALGEDSSYEQYF	TGCAGCGCTCTGGGGGAGGACTCCTCCTACGAGCAGTACTTC
TRBV28	.	TRBJ2-7	.	CASSFSRGGEQYF	TGTGCCAGCAGTTTTTCCAGGGGGGGCGAGCAGTACTTC
TRBV5-4	TRBD1	TRBJ2-6	once	CASSSRETGTGASGANVLTF	TGTGCCAGCAGCTCACGTGAAACCGGGACAGGGGCCTCTGGGGCCAACGTCCTGACTTTC
TRBV13	TRBD1	TRBJ2-1	few	CASSRDRGDEQFF	TGTGCCAGCAGCCGGGACAGGGGTGATGAGCAGTTCTTC
TRBV27	.	TRBJ2-1	.	CASSLYRQANYNEQFF	TGTGCCAGCAGTTTATATAGACAGGCTAACTACAATGAGCAGTTCTTC
TRBV28	.	TRBJ2-5	.	CASSQEAGTPVLETQYF	TGTGCCAGCAGTCAGGAGGCAGGGACCCCTGTTTTGGAGACCCAGTACTTC
TRBV12-3/TRBV12-4	TRBD2	TRBJ2-1	.	CASSVPSGYSYNEQFF	TGTGCCAGCAGCGTGCCTAGCGGCTACTCCTACAATGAGCAGTTCTTC
TRBV6-5	TRBD1	TRBJ2-3	.	CASSYSTGGMDTQYF	TGTGCCAGCAGTTACTCTACAGGGGGCATGGATACGCAGTATTTT
TRBV15	.	TRBJ2-7	.	CATSSGGTVGYEQYF	TGTGCCACCAGCAGTGGCGGGACGGTGGGATACGAGCAGTACTTC
TRBV7-8	.	TRBJ2-1	few	CASSPTPQAEQFF	TGTGCCAGCAGTCCTACCCCGCAGGCTGAGCAGTTCTTC
TRBV27	.	TRBJ2-6	once	CASSRPDYGANVLTF	TGTGCCAGCAGCCGACCGGATTATGGGGCCAACGTCCTGACTTTC
TRBV19	.	TRBJ2-7	.	CASSAQGTYEQYF	TGTGCCAGTAGCGCACAGGGAACCTACGAGCAGTACTTC
TRBV20-1	TRBD2	TRBJ2-3	.	CSARDYLAGDGTDTQYF	TGCAGTGCTAGAGATTACCTAGCGGGAGACGGCACAGATACGCAGTATTTT
TRBV7-2	TRBD2	TRBJ2-2	.	CASSFLAGVVGTGELFF	TGTGCCAGCAGCTTTTTAGCGGGAGTAGTTGGAACCGGGGAGCTGTTTTTT
TRBV10-3	.	TRBJ1-1	once	CAISESAGLNTEAFF	TGTGCCATCAGTGAGTCGGCGGGCTTGAACACTGAAGCTTTCTTT
TRBV10-3	.	TRBJ2-1	.	CAISDGVAAYNEQFF	TGTGCCATCAGTGACGGAGTAGCGGCGTACAATGAGCAGTTCTTC
TRBV27	TRBD1	TRBJ1-2	.	CASSFGQGWIYGYTF	TGTGCCAGCAGTTTCGGACAGGGCTGGATCTATGGCTACACCTTC
TRBV27	.	TRBJ2-3	.	CASSLSVRGLLTDTQYF	TGTGCCAGCAGTTTATCGGTCCGAGGGTTGCTCACAGATACGCAGTATTTT
TRBV30	.	TRBJ2-2	.	CAWGDRSGTGELFF	TGTGCCTGGGGGGACCGATCTGGGACCGGGGAGCTGTTTTTT
TRBV7-9	.	TRBJ2-1	.	CASSPAITNEQFF	TGTGCCAGCAGCCCTGCTATTACGAATGAGCAGTTCTTC
TRBV7-8	.	TRBJ2-2	once	CASSFAAGELFF	TGTGCCAGCAGCTTTGCGGCCGGGGAGCTGTTTTTT
TRBV29-1	.	TRBJ2-3	.	CSVQGRWDTDTQYF	TGCAGCGTTCAGGGGCGTTGGGACACAGATACGCAGTATTTT
TRBV2	.	TRBJ1-4	few	CASSPGPTTNEKLFF	TGTGCCAGCAGCCCCGGCCCTACAACTAATGAAAAACTGTTTTTT
TRBV9	TRBD2	TRBJ2-3	.	CASSPGTSADTQYF	TGTGCCAGCAGCCCCGGGACTAGCGCCGATACGCAGTATTTT
TRBV30	.	TRBJ2-5	.	CAWDDSGAGATQYF	TGTGCCTGGGATGATAGCGGCGCTGGTGCGACCCAGTACTTC
TRBV7-6	.	TRBJ2-7	.	CASSLERTATYEQYF	TGTGCCAGCAGCTTAGAACGGACAGCTACCTACGAGCAGTACTTC
TRBV27	.	TRBJ1-5	.	CASSLWYGSNQPQHF	TGTGCCAGCAGTTTATGGTATGGTAGCAATCAGCCCCAGCATTTT
TRBV20-1	TRBD2	TRBJ2-7	.	CSARDRLAPSSYEQYF	TGCAGTGCTAGAGATCGACTAGCTCCGAGCTCCTACGAGCAGTACTTC
TRBV4-1	.	TRBJ2-7	.	CASSQIVLESYEQYF	TGCGCCAGCAGCCAAATCGTGCTAGAAAGCTACGAGCAGTACTTC
TRBV2	TRBD2	TRBJ2-7	.	CASLSSSGNGREQYF	TGTGCCAGCCTTTCTTCTAGCGGGAATGGACGGGAGCAGTACTTC
TRBV6-2/TRBV6-3	TRBD2	TRBJ2-1	.	CASSYAGESTFF	TGTGCCAGCAGTTACGCGGGAGAAAGTACGTTCTTC
TRBV9	.	TRBJ2-1	.	CASTPGSYNEQFF	TGTGCCAGCACCCCAGGATCCTACAATGAGCAGTTCTTC
TRBV19	TRBD2	TRBJ2-1	.	CASSIGLAGGSNEQFF	TGTGCCAGTAGCATCGGACTAGCGGGAGGGAGCAATGAGCAGTTCTTC
TRBV20-1	TRBD2	TRBJ2-3	.	CSASSSGDTDTQYF	TGCAGTGCTAGTAGTAGCGGGGACACAGATACGCAGTATTTT
TRBV4-3	.	TRBJ1-1	.	CASSQEEGTEAFF	TGCGCCAGCAGCCAAGAAGAGGGAACTGAAGCTTTCTTT
TRBV19	.	TRBJ1-5	.	CASSRVQDSNQPQHF	TGTGCCAGTAGTAGAGTACAAGATAGCAATCAGCCCCAGCATTTT
TRBV11-2	.	TRBJ2-3	once	CASSLAPLGITDTQYF	TGTGCCAGCAGCTTAGCGCCATTGGGTATCACAGATACGCAGTATTTT
TRBV14	.	TRBJ2-7	.	CASSQGGNEQYF	TGTGCCAGCAGCCAAGGGGGGAACGAGCAGTACTTC
TRBV27	TRBD2	TRBJ2-1	.	CASSLPGLAGDYNEQFF	TGTGCCAGCAGTTTACCCGGACTAGCGGGAGACTACAATGAGCAGTTCTTC
TRBV30	.	TRBJ2-7	.	CAWALGRGYEQYF	TGTGCCTGGGCCTTAGGCAGGGGCTACGAGCAGTACTTC
TRBV11-3	TRBD2	TRBJ2-1	.	CASSLSSGRPYNEQFF	TGTGCCAGCAGCCTTAGTAGCGGGAGACCCTACAATGAGCAGTTCTTC
TRBV3-1	.	TRBJ2-7	.	CASSQAFRLRQGTYEQYF	TGTGCCAGCAGCCAAGCATTTAGGCTGAGGCAGGGAACCTACGAGCAGTACTTC
TRBV2	.	TRBJ2-2	.	CASSDPLRAVAGELFF	TGTGCCAGCAGTGACCCCCTCAGGGCAGTCGCCGGGGAGCTGTTTTTT
TRBV6-5	TRBD1	TRBJ1-2	.	CASSIMTGGYGYTF	TGTGCCAGCAGCATTATGACAGGGGGCTATGGCTACACCTTC